This T cell receptor (beta chain) was found in a study of blood T cell repertoires in COVID-19. Study-level information: Nucleic acid was either cDNA or gDNA, and it came from T cells, B-cell-depleted T cells, or PBMCs.

Unmatched junction bases numbered 5, after V lost 3 bases and J lost 0 bases. Germline CDR1 LGHDT, CDR2 YNNKEL (reference sequence). The CDR3 is 16 amino acids. The table came from immunoSEQ multiplex PCR; TCRdb's copy has only in-frame clones and leaves some out. The data show 150,000 to 200,000 clones, around 77% seen once. The table lists this clone with a count of one. The chain employs TRBV3-1 (or the pseudogene TRBV3-2) and TRBJ2-1; 7 bases fit TRBD2. This sequence was found in a man aged 60 to 75 with active or convalescent COVID-19. Sequencing used peripheral blood. Written as DNA, the CDR3 is TGTGCCAGCAGCCAGGCGGGCGGGAGCTCCTACAATGAGCAGTTCTTC. Translating it yields CASSQAGGSSYNEQFF.